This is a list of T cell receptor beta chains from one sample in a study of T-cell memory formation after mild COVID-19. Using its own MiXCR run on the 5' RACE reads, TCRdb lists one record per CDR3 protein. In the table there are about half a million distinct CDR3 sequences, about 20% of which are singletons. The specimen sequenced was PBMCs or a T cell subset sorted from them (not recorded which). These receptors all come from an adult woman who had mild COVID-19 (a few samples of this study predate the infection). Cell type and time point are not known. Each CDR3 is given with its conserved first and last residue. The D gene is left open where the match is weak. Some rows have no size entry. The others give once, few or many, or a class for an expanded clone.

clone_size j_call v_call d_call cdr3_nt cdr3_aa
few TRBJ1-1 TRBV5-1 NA TGCGCCAGCAGCTTAGTCGGAGGGTCGGACACTGAAGCTTTCTTT CASSLVGGSDTEAFF
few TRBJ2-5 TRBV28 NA TGTGCCAGCAGTTTCCAGTCCGGGGGGCGCGAGACCCAGTACTTC CASSFQSGGRETQYF
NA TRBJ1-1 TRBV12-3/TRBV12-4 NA TGTGCCAGCAGTCCCTCCCGGACGTCGTCACCGGCTTTCTTT CASSPSRTSSPAFF
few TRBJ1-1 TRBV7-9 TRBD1 TGTGCCAGCAGCTCGGGACAGGGATGGGCTTTCTTT CASSSGQGWAFF
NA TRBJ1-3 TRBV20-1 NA TGCAGTGCTAGAACAGGGACCGGGGTCACCATATATTTT CSARTGTGVTIYF
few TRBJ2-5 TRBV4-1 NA TGCGCCAGCAGCCAAAGACTCCAAGAGACCCAGTACTTC CASSQRLQETQYF
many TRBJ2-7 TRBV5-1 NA TGCGCCAGCAGCAGTGGGTCGGGGAGCTACGAGCAGTACTTC CASSSGSGSYEQYF
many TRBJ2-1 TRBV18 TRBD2 TGTGCCAGCTCACCCATAGACACGGGAGGGAACAATGAGCAGTTCTTC CASSPIDTGGNNEQFF
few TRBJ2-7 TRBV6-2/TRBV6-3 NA TGTGCCAGCAAAGACAAGGGCTGGAGGGAGCAGTACTTC CASKDKGWREQYF
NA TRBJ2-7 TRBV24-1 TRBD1 TGTGCCACCAGTGAGGTCCAAGGACAGGGGACTTCCTACGAGCAGTACTTC CATSEVQGQGTSYEQYF
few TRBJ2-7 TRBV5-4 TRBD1 TGTGCCAGCAGCGGGGACGGGACAGGATATTACGAGCAGTACTTC CASSGDGTGYYEQYF
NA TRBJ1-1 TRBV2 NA TGTGCCAGCCACGACAACGGACAGATGAACACTGAAGCTTTCTTT CASHDNGQMNTEAFF
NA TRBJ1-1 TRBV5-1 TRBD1 TGCGCCAGCAGCCCAGCGGACAGGGCCACTGAAGCTTTCTTT CASSPADRATEAFF
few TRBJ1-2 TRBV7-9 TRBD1 TGTGCCAGCATTCAGACCCCAGAGGGGACAGGTGGCTACACCTTC CASIQTPEGTGGYTF
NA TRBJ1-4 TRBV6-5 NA TGTGCCAGCAGTTGGGTAGGGGAGAATGAAAAACTGTTTTTT CASSWVGENEKLFF
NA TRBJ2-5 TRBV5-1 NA TGCGCCAGCAGCGCGTGGAGGGGTCAAGGAGAGACCCAGTACTTC CASSAWRGQGETQYF
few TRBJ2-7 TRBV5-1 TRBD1 TGCGCCAGCAGCCCCAGGGGGATCTCCTACGAGCAGTACTTC CASSPRGISYEQYF
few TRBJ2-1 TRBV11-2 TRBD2 TGTGCCAGCAGCTTAGATCATGGAGCGGGGGGGAAGAATGAGCAGTTCTTC CASSLDHGAGGKNEQFF
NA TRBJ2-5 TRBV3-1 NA TGTGCCAGCAGCTACTCGGACGCCGGTGGGGGGACCCAGTACTTC CASSYSDAGGGTQYF
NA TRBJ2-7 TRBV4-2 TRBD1 TGTGCCAGCAGCCAAGATCCGGGACAGGAATCCTACGAGCAGTACTTC CASSQDPGQESYEQYF
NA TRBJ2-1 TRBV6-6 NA TGTGCCAGCAAAGTATGGGGGGTTAATGAGCAGTTCTTC CASKVWGVNEQFF
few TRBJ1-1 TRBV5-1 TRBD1 TGCGCCAGCAGCCTCACCGCGACAGGGCCGAACACTGAAGCTTTCTTT CASSLTATGPNTEAFF
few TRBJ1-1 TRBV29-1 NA TGCAGCGTTGTCGGGTTTAACACTGAAGCTTTCTTT CSVVGFNTEAFF
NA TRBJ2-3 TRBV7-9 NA TGTGCCAGCAGCTTACCTCAACTCGGAAGGGGCACAGATACGCAGTATTTT CASSLPQLGRGTDTQYF
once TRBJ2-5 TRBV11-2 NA TGTGCCAGCAGCTTAGGTTCCAGGTTAGAGACCCAGTACTTC CASSLGSRLETQYF
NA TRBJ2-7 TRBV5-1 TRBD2 TGCGCCAGCAGCCCGGTGACTAGCGTGGACGAGCAGTACTTC CASSPVTSVDEQYF
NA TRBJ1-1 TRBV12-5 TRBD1 TGTGCTAGTGGTTGGGGACAGAAATATGAAGCTTTCTTT CASGWGQKYEAFF
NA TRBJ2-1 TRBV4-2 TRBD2 TGTGCCAGCAGCCAAGATAGCGGGGACCAAATTGAGCAGTTCTTC CASSQDSGDQIEQFF
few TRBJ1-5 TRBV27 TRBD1 TGTGCCAGCAGTTTAAATCGACAGGGTCGGGATAGCAATCAGCCCCAGCATTTT CASSLNRQGRDSNQPQHF
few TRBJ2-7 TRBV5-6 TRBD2 TGTGCCAGCAGCTTGGGAACTAGCGGGAGGACGAGCTCCTACGAGCAGTACTTC CASSLGTSGRTSSYEQYF
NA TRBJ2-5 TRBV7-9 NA TGTGCCAGCCAACAGGGTTTGGAGACCCAGTACTTC CASQQGLETQYF
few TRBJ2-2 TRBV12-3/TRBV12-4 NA TGTGCCAGCAGTCCACGACTAGCCGGGGAGCTGTTTTTT CASSPRLAGELFF
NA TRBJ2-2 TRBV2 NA TGTGCCAGCAAGTATTTAGTAACCGGGGAGCTGTTTTTT CASKYLVTGELFF
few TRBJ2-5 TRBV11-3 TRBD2 TGTGCCAGCAGCTTAGATCTGCTAGCGGGAGGGCCTTTCGGAGAGACCCAGTACTTC CASSLDLLAGGPFGETQYF
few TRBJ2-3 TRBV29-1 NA TGCAGCATTGACGACCAGTTCACAGATACGCAGTATTTT CSIDDQFTDTQYF
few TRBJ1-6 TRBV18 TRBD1 TGTGCCAGCTCATCCGGACAGGGGGGCAATTCACCCCTCCACTTT CASSSGQGGNSPLHF
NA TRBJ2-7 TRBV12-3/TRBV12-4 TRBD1 TGTGCCAGCAGCCTACCGGGACAGCGCGTCTACGAGCAGTACTTC CASSLPGQRVYEQYF
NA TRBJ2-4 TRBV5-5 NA TGTGCCAGCAGCACCCCCATACTAGCCAAAAACATTCAGTACTTC CASSTPILAKNIQYF
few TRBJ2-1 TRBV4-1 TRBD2 TGCGCCAGCAGCCAACTAGCGGGGGGATCTACTGAGCAGTTCTTC CASSQLAGGSTEQFF
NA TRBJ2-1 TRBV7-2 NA TGTGCCAGCAGCTTAGAGATAGGAGCGGGCCTACTTATTGAGCAGTTCTTC CASSLEIGAGLLIEQFF
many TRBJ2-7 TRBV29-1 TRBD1 TGCAGCGTTGAGGACAGGTCCTACGAGCAGTACTTC CSVEDRSYEQYF
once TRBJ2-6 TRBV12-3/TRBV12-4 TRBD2 TGTGCCAGCACCCCGGGGGGGAGGGCTGGGGCCAACGTCCTGACTTTC CASTPGGRAGANVLTF
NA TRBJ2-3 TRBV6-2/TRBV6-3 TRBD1 TGTGCCAGCAGGGAAGGACAGGGGGCAACAGATACGCAGTATTTT CASREGQGATDTQYF
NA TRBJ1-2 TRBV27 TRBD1 TGTGCCAGCAGTCCAAACAGGGGGCACTATTGCTACACCTTC CASSPNRGHYCYTF
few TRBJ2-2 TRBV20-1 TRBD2 TGCAGTGCCGCTGAAGTAGCGGGAACCGGGGAGCTGTTTTTT CSAAEVAGTGELFF
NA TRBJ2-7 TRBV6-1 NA TGTGCCAGCAGTGATGGGAGGAGGGGGCGCCGGCGGGAGCAGTACTTC CASSDGRRGRRREQYF
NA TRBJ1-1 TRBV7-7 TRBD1 TGTGCTAGCAGCTCCTTACCTACGGGACAGGGGGCGAACACTGAAGCTTTCTTT CASSSLPTGQGANTEAFF
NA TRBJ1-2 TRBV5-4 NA TGTGCCAGCAGCTTGAACAGCTATGGCTACACCTTC CASSLNSYGYTF
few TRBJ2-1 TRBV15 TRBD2 TGTGCCACCAGCAGAGGAGAGACTAGCGGGGGTTGGGGTGAGCAGTTCTTC CATSRGETSGGWGEQFF
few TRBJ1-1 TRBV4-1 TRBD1 TGCGCCAGCGAAACAGGACAGGGGGCTATGAACACTGAAGCTTTCTTT CASETGQGAMNTEAFF
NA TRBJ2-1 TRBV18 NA TGTGCCAGCTCACCGCTAGATAGGGGAAGCTCCTACAATGAGCAGTTCTTC CASSPLDRGSSYNEQFF
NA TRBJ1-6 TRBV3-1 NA TGTGCCAGCAGCCAACCTTCGATGACACCCCTCCACTTT CASSQPSMTPLHF
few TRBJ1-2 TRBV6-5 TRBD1 TGTGCCAGCAGTACCGGACAGGCGCCTAACTATGGCTACACCTTC CASSTGQAPNYGYTF
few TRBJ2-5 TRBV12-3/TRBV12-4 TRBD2 TGTGCCAGCAGTTTAGCGGGCTCGCCTAGCGGGGGGCAAGAGACCCAGTACTTC CASSLAGSPSGGQETQYF
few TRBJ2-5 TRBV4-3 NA TGCGCCAGCAGCCAAGAATCGCGGGGCCAAGAGACCCAGTACTTC CASSQESRGQETQYF